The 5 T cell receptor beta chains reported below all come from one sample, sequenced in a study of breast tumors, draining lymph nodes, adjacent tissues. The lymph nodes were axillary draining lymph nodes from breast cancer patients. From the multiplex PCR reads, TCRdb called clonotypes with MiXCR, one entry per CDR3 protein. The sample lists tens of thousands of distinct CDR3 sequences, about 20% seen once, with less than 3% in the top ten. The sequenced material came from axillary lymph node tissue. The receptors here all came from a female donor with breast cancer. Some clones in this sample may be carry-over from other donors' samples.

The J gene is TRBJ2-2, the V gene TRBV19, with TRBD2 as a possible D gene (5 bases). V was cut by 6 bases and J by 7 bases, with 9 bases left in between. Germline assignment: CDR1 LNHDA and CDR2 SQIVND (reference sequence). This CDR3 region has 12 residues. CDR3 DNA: TGTGCCAGTAGGGATGAGGGCGGGGAGCTGTTTTTT. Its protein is CASRDEGGELFF.

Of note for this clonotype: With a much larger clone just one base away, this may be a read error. This CDR3 is CASSEYLSPSTRTGANYGYTF. CDR3 coding DNA: TGTGCCAGCAGTGAATATTTATCCCCCTCGACCAGGACAGGAGCTAACTATGGCTACACCTTC. The V gene is TRBV25-1, the J gene TRBJ1-2; 7 bases are a match to TRBD1. CDR3 length equals 21 residues. Looked up from germline, CDR1 is MGHDK and CDR2 is SYGVNS. The V gene end was trimmed by 0 bases and the J gene end by 0 bases; junction bases not matched to a gene: 19.

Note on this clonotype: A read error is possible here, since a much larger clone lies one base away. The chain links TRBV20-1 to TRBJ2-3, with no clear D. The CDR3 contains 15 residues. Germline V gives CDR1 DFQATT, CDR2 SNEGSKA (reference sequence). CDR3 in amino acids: CCASILDSSTDTQYF. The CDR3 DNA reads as TGCTGTGCTAGTATACTCGATTCGAGCACAGATACGCAGTATTTT.

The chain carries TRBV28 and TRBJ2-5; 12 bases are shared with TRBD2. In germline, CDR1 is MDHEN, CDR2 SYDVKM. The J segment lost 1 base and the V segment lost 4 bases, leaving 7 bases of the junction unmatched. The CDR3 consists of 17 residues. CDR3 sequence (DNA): TGTGCCAGCAGTTCCGGGACTAGCGGGCGAAGCCAAGAGACCCAGTACTTC. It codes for CASSSGTSGRSQETQYF.

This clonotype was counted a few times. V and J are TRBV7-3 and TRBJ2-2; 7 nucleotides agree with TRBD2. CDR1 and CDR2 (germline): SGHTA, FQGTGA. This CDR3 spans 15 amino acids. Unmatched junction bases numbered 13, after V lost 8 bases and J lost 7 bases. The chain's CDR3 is CASSPAGVAGGELFF. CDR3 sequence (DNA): TGTGCCAGCTCCCCGGCGGGAGTGGCGGGCGGGGAGCTGTTTTTT. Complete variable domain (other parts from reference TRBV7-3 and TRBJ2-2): GAGVSQTPSNKVTEKGKYVELRCDPISGHTALYWYRQSLGQGPEFLIYFQGTGAADDSGLPNDRFFAVRPEGSVSTLKIQRTERGDSAVYLCASSPAGVAGGELFFGEGSRLTVL.